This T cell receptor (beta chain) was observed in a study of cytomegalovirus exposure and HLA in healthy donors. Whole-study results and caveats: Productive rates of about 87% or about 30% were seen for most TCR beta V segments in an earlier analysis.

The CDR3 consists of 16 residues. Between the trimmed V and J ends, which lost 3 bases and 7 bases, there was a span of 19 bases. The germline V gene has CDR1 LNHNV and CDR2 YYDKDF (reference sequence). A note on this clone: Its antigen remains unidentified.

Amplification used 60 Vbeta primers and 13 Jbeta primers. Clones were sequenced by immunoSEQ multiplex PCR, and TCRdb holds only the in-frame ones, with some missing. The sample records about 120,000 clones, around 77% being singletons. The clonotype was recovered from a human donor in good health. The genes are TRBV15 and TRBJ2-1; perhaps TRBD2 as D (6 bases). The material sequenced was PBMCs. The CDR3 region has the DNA TGTGCCACCAGCAGCTCCGGGACTTCCGGAGGGAATGAGCAGTTCTTC. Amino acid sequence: CATSSSGTSGGNEQFF.